The source of this TCR beta chain is a study of blood T cells in healthy people across ages. This CDR3 spans 14 amino acids. Trimming took 3 bases from V and 8 from J; bases not matched to a gene: 10. Germline CDR1 reads SGHRS; CDR2 reads YFSETQ. The second PCR ran about 6 to 12 cycles with a sample-barcoded 5' primer and J-beta primers. From the 5' RACE reads, TCRdb called clonotypes with MiXCR, one entry per CDR3 protein. Of 900,000 to 950,000 distinct CDR3 sequences listed, about 29% are singletons. The same sample was also used in a study of T cells of mothers and their children.

The sample consisted of blood. The clonotype comes from a woman in her 40s in good health. The V gene is TRBV5-1, the J gene TRBJ1-2; 7 nucleotides line up with TRBD1. The CDR3 DNA follows: TGCGCCAGCAGCTCCCAGGGGGGCCTCGGAGGCTACACCTTC. Residues: CASSSQGGLGGYTF. The whole variable domain, remainder taken from reference TRBV5-1 and TRBJ1-2, is KAGVTQTPRYLIKTRGQQVTLSCSPISGHRSVSWYQQTPGQGLQFLFEYFSETQRNKGNFPGRFSGRQFSNSRSEMNVSTLELGDSALYLCASSSQGGLGGYTFGSGTRLTVV.